This T cell receptor beta chain emerged from a study of T cell responses to AZD1222 COVID-19 vaccine. Sequencing used immunoSEQ multiplex PCR; TCRdb keeps in-frame clones, though not all of them. The sample consists of about 85,000 clones, roughly 90% of them appearing once. The TCR originated in an adult in good health. The starting material was peripheral blood, obtained on day 0 of AZD1222 vaccination.

The CDR3 DNA sequence: TGCAGCGTTCCAGACTGGGGGGGAAATGAAAAACTGTTTTTT. Translating gives CSVPDWGGNEKLFF. The V gene is TRBV29-1, the J gene TRBJ1-4; D is possibly TRBD1 (5 bases). V was shortened by 5 bases and J by 5 bases, with 15 bases between the two germline ends. This CDR3 is 14 amino acids long. CDR1 is SQVTM, CDR2 ANQGSEA, per germline.